These 5 T cell receptor beta chains were sequenced from one sample in a study of blood T cell repertoires in COVID-19. TCRdb keeps only in-frame clones here, not all; method: immunoSEQ multiplex PCR. The sample contains some 350,000 clones, about nine tenths of which appear only once. Sequencing used peripheral blood. The receptors here all came from an older woman with COVID-19, enrolled during active disease.

In its sample, this clone was seen once. V and J are TRBV6-5 and TRBJ1-4; TRBD1 aligns across 10 bases. The germline CDR1 and CDR2 sequences are MNHEY and SVGAGI. The ends lost 2 bases at V and 8 bases at J; junction bases unmatched: 5. This CDR3 spans 15 amino acids. CDR3 residues: CASSYRQGAGEKLFF. The CDR3 DNA follows: TGTGCCAGCAGTTACCGACAGGGGGCAGGGGAAAAACTGTTTTTT.

This clone was counted once. The rearrangement joins TRBV18 to TRBJ1-4; TRBD1 matches 7 bases. The V and J ends lost 3 bases and 4 bases, in that order; junction bases with no gene match: 2. Germline loops: CDR1 KGHSH, CDR2 LQKENI. The length of the CDR3 is 14 residues. The CDR3 DNA follows: TGTGCCAGCTCACCGACAGGGTTTAATGAAAAACTGTTTTTT. This codes for CASSPTGFNEKLFF.

Turning to this clone: The identical CDR3 is also encoded by other nucleotide sequences in the sample. This sequence joins TRBV6-2 or TRBV6-3 and TRBJ2-5; D not certain. Germline assignment: CDR1 MNHEY and CDR2 SVGEGT. The germline V and J ends were trimmed by 0 bases and 5 bases, with 4 bases remaining between them. The CDR3 runs 12 residues. The CDR3: CASSYSSETQYF. CDR3 sequence (DNA): TGTGCCAGCAGTTACTCTTCGGAGACCCAGTACTTC.

The chain employs TRBV2 and TRBJ1-4; 8 positions match TRBD1. CDR1 is SNHLY and CDR2 is FYNNEI in the germline V gene. The CDR3 length is 16 residues. Trimming took 1 base from V and 5 from J; bases not matched to a gene: 6. This chain's CDR3 is CASSEGAGQENEKLFF. The CDR3, as DNA: TGTGCCAGCAGTGAAGGGGCGGGACAGGAGAATGAAAAACTGTTTTTT.

The V and J genes are TRBV3-1 (or the pseudogene TRBV3-2) and TRBJ1-6, with TRBD1 matching over 9 bases. This CDR3 has 15 amino acids. From germline, CDR1 is LGHDT and CDR2 YNNKEL (reference sequence). V shed 4 bases, J shed 9 bases, and the junction held 7 bases outside the gene matches. The CDR3 region is CASSPGQGRASPLHF. The CDR3 nucleotides are TGTGCCAGCAGCCCCGGACAGGGGAGGGCTTCACCCCTCCACTTT.